The table lists the clone carrying this TCR beta chain with many counts. The target antigen is unknown. This sample is part of a study of T cells in Graves' hyperthyroidism and ophthalmopathy. Looking at the study overall: Peripheral blood was obtained at initial diagnosis, preceding any treatment.

Each diagnosis was grounded in clinical symptoms, serum thyroxine and TRAb, thyroid ultrasound, and orbital computed tomography. The V and J ends lost 6 bases and 3 bases, in that order; junction bases with no gene match: 12. Germline V gene sequence: CDR1 MNHEY, CDR2 SVGEGT. The CDR3 totals 17 residues. Study-level points and caveats: The blood repertoire included most of the expanded thyroid clonotypes above 0.001. From stable hyperthyroidism, ophthalmopathy was separated by a 13 V-J model.

The investigators amplified TCR beta CDR3 regions from RNA transcripts. The TCR CDR3 first-round RT-PCR relied on the HTBI primer set. TCRdb processed the multiplex PCR reads anew with MiXCR; each CDR3 protein has one entry. The table records hundreds of thousands of distinct CDR3 sequences, 14% of them present only once. Sequencing was done on a sample of blood. The clonotype comes from a woman aged 45 to 65 with Graves' ophthalmopathy. The chain joins TRBV6-2 or TRBV6-3 to TRBJ1-5, with 9 bases aligning to TRBD1. CDR3 DNA: TGTGCCAGCAGATTCGCTCTTGGGGACAGGGTCAATCAGCCCCAGCATTTT. Its protein product is CASRFALGDRVNQPQHF.